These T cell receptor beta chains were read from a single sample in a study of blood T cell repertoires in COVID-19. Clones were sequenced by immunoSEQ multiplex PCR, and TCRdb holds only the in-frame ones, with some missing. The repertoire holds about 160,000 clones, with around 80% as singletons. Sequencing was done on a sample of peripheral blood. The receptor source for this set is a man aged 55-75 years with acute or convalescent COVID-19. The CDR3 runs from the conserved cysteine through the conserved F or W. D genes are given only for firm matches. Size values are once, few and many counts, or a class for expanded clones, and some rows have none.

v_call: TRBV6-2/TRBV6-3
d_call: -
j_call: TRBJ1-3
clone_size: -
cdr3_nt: TGTGCCAGCAGGTACCATCGTACTTCCTCTGGAAACACCATATATTTT
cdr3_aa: CASRYHRTSSGNTIYF

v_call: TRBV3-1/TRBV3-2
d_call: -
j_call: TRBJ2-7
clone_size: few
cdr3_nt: TGTGCCAGCAGCCAAGTTCGAGACGAGCAGTACTTC
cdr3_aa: CASSQVRDEQYF

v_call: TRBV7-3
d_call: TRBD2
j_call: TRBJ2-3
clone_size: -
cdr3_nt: TGTGCCAGCAGCGAACCCCAGACTAGCAGGACGCAGTATTTT
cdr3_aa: CASSEPQTSRTQYF

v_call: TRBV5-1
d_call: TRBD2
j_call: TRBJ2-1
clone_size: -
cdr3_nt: TGCGCCAGCAGTTTGACTAGCGGGGTAGACTACAATGAGCAGTTCTTC
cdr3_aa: CASSLTSGVDYNEQFF

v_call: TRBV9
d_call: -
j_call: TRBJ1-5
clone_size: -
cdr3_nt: TGTGCCAGCAGCGCACAGGGAACGAGCAATCAGCCCCAGCATTTT
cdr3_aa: CASSAQGTSNQPQHF

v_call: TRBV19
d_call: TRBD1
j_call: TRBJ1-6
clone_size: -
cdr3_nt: TGTGCCAGTAGTATCGGACAGGCGGCTAATTCACCCCTCCACTTT
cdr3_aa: CASSIGQAANSPLHF

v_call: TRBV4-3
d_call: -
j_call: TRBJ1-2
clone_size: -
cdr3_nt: TGCGCCAGCAGCCAAGATACGGGGGACTATGGCTACACCTTC
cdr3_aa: CASSQDTGDYGYTF

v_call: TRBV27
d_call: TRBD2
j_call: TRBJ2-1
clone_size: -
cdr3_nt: TGTGCCAGCGGTGAACCGGGGGGACGAGAAAGCTCCTACAATGAGCAGTTCTTC
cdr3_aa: CASGEPGGRESSYNEQFF

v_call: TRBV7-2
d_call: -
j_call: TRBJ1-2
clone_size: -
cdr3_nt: TGTGCCAGCAGCTTATCTTGGGGGGGAAACTATGGCTACACCTTC
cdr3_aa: CASSLSWGGNYGYTF

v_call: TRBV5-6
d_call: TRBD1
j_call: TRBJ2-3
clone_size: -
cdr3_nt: TGTGCCAGCAGCGGGACAGGGGACGCAGATACGCAGTATTTT
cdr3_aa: CASSGTGDADTQYF

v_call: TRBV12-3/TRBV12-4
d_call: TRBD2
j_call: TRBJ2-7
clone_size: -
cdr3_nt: TGTGCCAGCAGTCTAGCGGGGCCCTACGAGCAGTACTTC
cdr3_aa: CASSLAGPYEQYF

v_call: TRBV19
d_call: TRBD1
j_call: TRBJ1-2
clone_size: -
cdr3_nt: TGTGCCAGTAAACCACCAAAGGGGCAGGGGGCTTCCGGCTACACCTTC
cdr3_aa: CASKPPKGQGASGYTF

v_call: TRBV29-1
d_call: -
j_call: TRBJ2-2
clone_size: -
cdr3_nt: TGCAGCGTTGAAAGGCAGGGAGGTTATACCGGGGAGCTGTTTTTT
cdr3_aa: CSVERQGGYTGELFF

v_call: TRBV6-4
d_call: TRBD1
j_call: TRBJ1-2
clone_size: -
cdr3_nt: TGTGCCAGCAGTCGAAACTCCGGGACAGAGTATGGCTACACCTTC
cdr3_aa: CASSRNSGTEYGYTF

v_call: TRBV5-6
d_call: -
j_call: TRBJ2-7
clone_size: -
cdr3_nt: TGTGCCAGCAGCTTGCTTCTAAAATACGAGCAGTACTTC
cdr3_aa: CASSLLLKYEQYF

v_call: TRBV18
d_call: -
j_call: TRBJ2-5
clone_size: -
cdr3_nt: TGTGCCAGCTCATCAGGAGAGACCCAGTACTTC
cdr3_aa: CASSSGETQYF

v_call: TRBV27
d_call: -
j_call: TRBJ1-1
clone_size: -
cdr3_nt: TGTGCCAGCAGGAGGAACACTGAAGCTTTCTTT
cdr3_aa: CASRRNTEAFF

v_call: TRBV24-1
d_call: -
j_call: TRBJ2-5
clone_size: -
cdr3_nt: TGTGCCACCAGTGATGACAGCAGGTTCCAGACCCAGTACTTC
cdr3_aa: CATSDDSRFQTQYF

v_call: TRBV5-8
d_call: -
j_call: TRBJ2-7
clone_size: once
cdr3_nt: TGTGCCAGCAGCTTGGAGTCAGGGGGGGAGCAGTACTTC
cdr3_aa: CASSLESGGEQYF

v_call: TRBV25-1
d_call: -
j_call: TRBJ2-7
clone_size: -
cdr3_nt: TGTGCCAGCAGCCTACAGGGCCCCTACGAGCAGTACTTC
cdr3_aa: CASSLQGPYEQYF

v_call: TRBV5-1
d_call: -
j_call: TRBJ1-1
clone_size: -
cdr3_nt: TGCGCCAGCAGCTTGATGACAGACAACACTGAAGCTTTCTTT
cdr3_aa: CASSLMTDNTEAFF

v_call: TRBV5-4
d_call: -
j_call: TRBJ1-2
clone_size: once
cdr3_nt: TGTGCCAGCAGCCCCGACACCAACTATGGCTACACCTTC
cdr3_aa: CASSPDTNYGYTF

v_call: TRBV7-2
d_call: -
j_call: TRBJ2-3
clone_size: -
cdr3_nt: TGTGCCAGCAGCTTCCAGGCCACTGCCGCAGATACGCAGTATTTT
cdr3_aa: CASSFQATAADTQYF

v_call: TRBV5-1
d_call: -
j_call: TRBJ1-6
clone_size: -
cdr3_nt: TGCGCCAGCAGCTTGGGGGGAGATAATTCACCCCTCCACTTT
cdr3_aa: CASSLGGDNSPLHF

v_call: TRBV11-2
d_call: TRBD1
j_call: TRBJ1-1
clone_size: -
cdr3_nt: TGTGCCAGCAGCTTTCAGGGGGACACTGAAGCTTTCTTT
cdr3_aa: CASSFQGDTEAFF

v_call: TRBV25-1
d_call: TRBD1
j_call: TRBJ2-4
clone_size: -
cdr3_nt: TGTGCCAGCTCGGACAGGGTCAAAAACATTCAGTACTTC
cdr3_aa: CASSDRVKNIQYF

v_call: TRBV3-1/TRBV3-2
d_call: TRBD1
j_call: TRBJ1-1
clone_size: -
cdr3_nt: TGTGCCAGCAGCCAAACCCGACAGGGAACGAACACTGAAGCTTTCTTT
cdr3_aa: CASSQTRQGTNTEAFF

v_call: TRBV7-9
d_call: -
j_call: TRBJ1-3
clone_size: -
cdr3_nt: TGTGCCAGCAGCTTGGCGGACACCATATATTTT
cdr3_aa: CASSLADTIYF

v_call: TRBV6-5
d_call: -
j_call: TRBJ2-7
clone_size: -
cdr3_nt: TGTGCCAGCAGTCACAAATACGAGCAGTACTTC
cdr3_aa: CASSHKYEQYF

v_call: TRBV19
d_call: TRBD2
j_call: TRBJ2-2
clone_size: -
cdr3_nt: TGTGCCAGTAGTGGATCTTGGACTAGCGGGGGGGCCGGTACCACCGGGGAGCTGTTTTTT
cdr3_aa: CASSGSWTSGGAGTTGELFF

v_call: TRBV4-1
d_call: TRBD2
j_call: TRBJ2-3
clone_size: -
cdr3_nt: TGCGCCAGCAGCCGCCTACTAGCGGGGGGGCCGGACACAGATACGCAGTATTTT
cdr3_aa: CASSRLLAGGPDTDTQYF

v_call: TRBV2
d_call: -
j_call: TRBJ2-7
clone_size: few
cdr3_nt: TGTGCCAGCACGAATAGAGGGGGAGCCTACGAGCAGTACTTC
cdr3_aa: CASTNRGGAYEQYF

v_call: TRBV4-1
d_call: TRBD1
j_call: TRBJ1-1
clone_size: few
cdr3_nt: TGCGCCAGCAGCCAAGATCGAGACAGGGGAACTGAAGCTTTCTTT
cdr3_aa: CASSQDRDRGTEAFF

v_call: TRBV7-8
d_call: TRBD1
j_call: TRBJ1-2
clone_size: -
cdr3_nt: TGTGCCAGCAGCTCCGATGGGACAGAAGACTATGGCTACACCTTC
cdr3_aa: CASSSDGTEDYGYTF

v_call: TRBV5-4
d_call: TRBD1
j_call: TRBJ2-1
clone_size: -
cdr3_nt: TGTGCCAGCGCGGGACAGGGGTCGTATGAGCAGTTCTTC
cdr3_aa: CASAGQGSYEQFF

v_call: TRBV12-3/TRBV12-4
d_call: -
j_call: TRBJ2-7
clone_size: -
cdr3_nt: TGTGCCAGCAGTTTGGGACACTACTACGAGCAGTACTTC
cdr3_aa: CASSLGHYYEQYF

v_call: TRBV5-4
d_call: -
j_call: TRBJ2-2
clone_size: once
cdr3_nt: TGTGCCAGCAGCTTGGCGACTCATAACACCGGGGAGCTGTTTTTT
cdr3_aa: CASSLATHNTGELFF

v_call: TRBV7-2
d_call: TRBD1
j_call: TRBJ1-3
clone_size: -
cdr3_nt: TGTGCCAGCAGCCTACGTTCGACAGGGGGCTTTGGAAACACCATATATTTT
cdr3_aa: CASSLRSTGGFGNTIYF

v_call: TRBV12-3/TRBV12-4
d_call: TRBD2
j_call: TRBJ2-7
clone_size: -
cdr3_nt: TGTGCCAGCAGTTTTCGGGGGGGCTACGAGCAGTACTTC
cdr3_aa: CASSFRGGYEQYF

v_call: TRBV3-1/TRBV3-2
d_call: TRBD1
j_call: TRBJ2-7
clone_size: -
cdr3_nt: TGTGCCAGCAGCCAGACCTCCGGGACAGGGGACTCTCAGTACTTC
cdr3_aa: CASSQTSGTGDSQYF

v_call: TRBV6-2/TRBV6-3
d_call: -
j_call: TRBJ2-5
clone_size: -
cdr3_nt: TGTGCCAGCAGTTATTTCGTAAGGGGGAAGACCCAGTACTTC
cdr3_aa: CASSYFVRGKTQYF